Below are 9 T cell receptor beta chains sequenced from a single sample in a study of cytomegalovirus exposure and HLA in healthy donors. Generated by immunoSEQ multiplex PCR, the TCRdb table keeps only in-frame clones and is missing some. The sample records roughly 86,000 clones, about 96% being singletons. The sequencing input was PBMCs. The receptors here all came from a man in his late teens or twenties in good health and CMV-seropositive.

This chain links TRBV13 with TRBJ2-1; TRBD1 aligns across 7 bases. This CDR3 has 16 residues. The junction had 7 bases not matched to a gene; V was cut back by 5 bases and J by 0 bases. The germline V gene has CDR1 PRHDT and CDR2 FYEKMQ (reference sequence). The CDR3 spells CASSRWTGNSYNEQFF. The DNA for the CDR3 is TGTGCCAGCAGCCGATGGACAGGCAACTCCTACAATGAGCAGTTCTTC.

This sequence joins TRBV4-1 and TRBJ1-1, with D possibly matching TRBD1 (5 bases). Germline V lookup: CDR1 MGHRA, CDR2 YSYEKL. The CDR3 loop spans 14 amino acids. V lost 2 bases and J lost 1, with 8 bases in between. The CDR3 loop is CASSQLGQNTEAFF. The CDR3 DNA follows: TGCGCCAGCAGCCAACTTGGACAGAACACTGAAGCTTTCTTT.

V and J are TRBV10-2 and TRBJ1-3; D unclear. The germline V gene encodes CDR1 WSHSY and CDR2 SAAADI. Trimming removed 4 bases from V and 2 bases from J, with 6 bases in between. The CDR3 length is 13 residues. CDR3 in DNA: TGCGCCAGCAGTGGGACTGCTGGAAACACCATATATTTT. Protein: CASSGTAGNTIYF.

The rearrangement joins TRBV27 to TRBJ2-7; TRBD2 is a possible D gene (6 bases). Trimming pared 0 bases from V and 12 bases from J, leaving 15 bases between. The CDR3 runs 13 residues. CDR1 and CDR2 from the germline V gene are MNHEY and SMNVEV (reference sequence). This CDR3 reads CASSLSEGLGWYF. In DNA form, the CDR3 reads TGTGCCAGCAGTTTATCGGAGGGCCTCGGGTGGTACTTC.

The chain uses TRBV6-1 and TRBJ2-7; TRBD2 matches at 9 bases. Germline V gives CDR1 MNHNS, CDR2 SASEGT. There are 16 residues in the CDR3. V shed 1 base and J 3 bases; nucleotides not matched to a gene: 7. The CDR3 bases are TGTGCCAGCAGTGAAGGTATGGGACTAGCCCGCTACGAGCAGTACTTC. This gives the protein CASSEGMGLARYEQYF.

The CDR3 DNA reads TGTGCCAGCAGCCGTCGACTAGCGGGAGCTCATGAGCAGTTCTTC. This sequence encodes CASSRRLAGAHEQFF. The genes are TRBV7-3 and TRBJ2-1; 12 nucleotides line up with TRBD2. Germline V gives CDR1 SGHTA, CDR2 FQGTGA. There are 15 residues in the CDR3. The V segment lost 5 bases and the J segment 8 bases; nucleotides outside the gene matches: 7.

The V call is TRBV18, the J call TRBJ1-3; 7 bases fit TRBD1. The CDR3 consists of 16 residues. The trim removed 2 bases at V and 2 bases at J, leaving 6 bases unmatched. Looked up from germline, CDR1 is KGHSH and CDR2 is LQKENI. The CDR3 nucleotides are TGTGCCAGCTCACCAGAGACAGGGATCGCTGGAAACACCATATATTTT. It codes for CASSPETGIAGNTIYF.

V gene TRBV5-1 combines with J gene TRBJ2-7, with 10 bases aligning to TRBD2. Germline-derived CDR1 and CDR2 are SGHRS and YFSETQ. The CDR3 has 15 amino acids. V lost 4 bases and J lost 1; bases outside the gene matches: 5. The CDR3: CASSPSGSISYEQYF. In DNA form, the CDR3 reads TGCGCCAGCAGCCCTAGCGGGAGCATATCCTACGAGCAGTACTTC. Using reference TRBV5-1 and TRBJ2-7 for the parts outside the CDR3, the full variable domain is KAGVTQTPRYLIKTRGQQVTLSCSPISGHRSVSWYQQTPGQGLQFLFEYFSETQRNKGNFPGRFSGRQFSNSRSEMNVSTLELGDSALYLCASSPSGSISYEQYFGPGTRLTVT.

The chain uses TRBV29-1 and TRBJ1-2, with D perhaps TRBD1 (6 bases). CDR3 size: 13 residues. From germline, CDR1 is SQVTM and CDR2 ANQGSEA. Trimming removed 3 bases at V and 5 bases at J, with 13 bases between. This CDR3 reads CSVDPARGYGYTF. For the CDR3, the DNA is TGCAGCGTTGACCCGGCCAGGGGATATGGCTACACCTTC.